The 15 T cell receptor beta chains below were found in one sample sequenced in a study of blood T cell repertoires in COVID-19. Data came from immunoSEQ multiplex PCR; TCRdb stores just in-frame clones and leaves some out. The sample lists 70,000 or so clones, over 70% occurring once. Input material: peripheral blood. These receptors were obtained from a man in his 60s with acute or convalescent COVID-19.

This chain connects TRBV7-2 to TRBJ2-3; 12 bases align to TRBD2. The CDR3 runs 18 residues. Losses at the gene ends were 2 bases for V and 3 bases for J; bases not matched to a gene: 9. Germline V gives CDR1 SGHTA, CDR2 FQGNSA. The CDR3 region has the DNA TGTGCCAGCAGCTTAAAGGTTCTAGCGGGGGGGAGAACAGATACGCAGTATTTT. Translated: CASSLKVLAGGRTDTQYF.

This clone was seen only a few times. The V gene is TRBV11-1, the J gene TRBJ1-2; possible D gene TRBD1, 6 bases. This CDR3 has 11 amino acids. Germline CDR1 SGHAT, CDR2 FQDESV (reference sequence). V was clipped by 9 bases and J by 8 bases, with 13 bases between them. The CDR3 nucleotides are TGTGCCAGTTCACAGGGTTGGGGCTACACCTTC. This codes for CASSQGWGYTF.

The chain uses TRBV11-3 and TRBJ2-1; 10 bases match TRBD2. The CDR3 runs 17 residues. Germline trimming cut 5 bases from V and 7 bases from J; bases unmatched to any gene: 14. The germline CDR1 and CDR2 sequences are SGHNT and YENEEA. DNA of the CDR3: TGTGCCAGCAGCCTCAGGCCTAGCGGGGGAAAGTTGAATGAGCAGTTCTTC. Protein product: CASSLRPSGGKLNEQFF.

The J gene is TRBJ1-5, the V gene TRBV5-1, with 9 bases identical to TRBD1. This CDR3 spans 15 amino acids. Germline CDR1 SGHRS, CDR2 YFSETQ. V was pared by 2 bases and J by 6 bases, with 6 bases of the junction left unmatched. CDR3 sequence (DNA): TGCGCCAGCAGCTTAACACAGGGGGCGGGTCAGCCCCAGCATTTT. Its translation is CASSLTQGAGQPQHF.

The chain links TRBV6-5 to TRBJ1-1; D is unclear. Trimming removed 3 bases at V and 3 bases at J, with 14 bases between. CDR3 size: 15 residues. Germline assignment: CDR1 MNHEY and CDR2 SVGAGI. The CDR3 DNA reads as TGTGCCAGCAGTTATTACCGGGTGGCCGACACTGAAGCTTTCTTT. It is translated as CASSYYRVADTEAFF.

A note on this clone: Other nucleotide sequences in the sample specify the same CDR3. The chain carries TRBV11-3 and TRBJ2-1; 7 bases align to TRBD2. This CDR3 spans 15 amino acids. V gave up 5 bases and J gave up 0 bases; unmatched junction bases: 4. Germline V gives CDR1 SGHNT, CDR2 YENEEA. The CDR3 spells CASSPRGSSYNEQFF. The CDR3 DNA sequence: TGTGCCAGCAGCCCGCGGGGGAGCTCCTACAATGAGCAGTTCTTC.

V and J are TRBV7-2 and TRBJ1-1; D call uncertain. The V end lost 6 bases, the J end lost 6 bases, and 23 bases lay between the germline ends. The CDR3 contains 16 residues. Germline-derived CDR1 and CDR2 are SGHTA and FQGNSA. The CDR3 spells CASSSSSLALTAEAFF. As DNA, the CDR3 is TGTGCCAGCAGTTCTTCTAGCCTAGCGCTCACTGCTGAAGCTTTCTTT.

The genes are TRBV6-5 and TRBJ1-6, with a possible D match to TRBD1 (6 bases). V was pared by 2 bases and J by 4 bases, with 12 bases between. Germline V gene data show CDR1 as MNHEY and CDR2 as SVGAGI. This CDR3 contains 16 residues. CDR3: CASSYKPGTYNSPLHF. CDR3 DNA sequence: TGTGCCAGCAGTTACAAGCCGGGGACATATAATTCACCCCTCCACTTT.

As DNA, the CDR3 is TGCGCCAGCAGCCAAGTTTTAGCGGATGATTACGAGCAGTACTTC. As protein: CASSQVLADDYEQYF. V is TRBV4-1 and J is TRBJ2-7, with TRBD2 as a possible D gene (6 bases). Germline V gene lookup returns CDR1 MGHRA and CDR2 YSYEKL. Trimming shortened V by 1 base and J by 4 bases, and 14 bases separated the two germline ends. The length of the CDR3 is 15 residues.

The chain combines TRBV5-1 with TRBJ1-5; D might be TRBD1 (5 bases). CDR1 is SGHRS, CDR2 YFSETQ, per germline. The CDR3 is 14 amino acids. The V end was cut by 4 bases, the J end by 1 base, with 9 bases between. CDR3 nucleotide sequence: TGCGCCAGCAGCCCGGGGGACAGCAATCAGCCCCAGCATTTT. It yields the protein CASSPGDSNQPQHF.

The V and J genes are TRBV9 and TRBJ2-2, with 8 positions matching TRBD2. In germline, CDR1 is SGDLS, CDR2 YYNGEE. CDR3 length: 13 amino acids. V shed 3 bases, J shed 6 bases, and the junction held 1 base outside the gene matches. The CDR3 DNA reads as TGTGCCAGCAGCGAGACTAGCGCCGGGGAGCTGTTTTTT. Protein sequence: CASSETSAGELFF.

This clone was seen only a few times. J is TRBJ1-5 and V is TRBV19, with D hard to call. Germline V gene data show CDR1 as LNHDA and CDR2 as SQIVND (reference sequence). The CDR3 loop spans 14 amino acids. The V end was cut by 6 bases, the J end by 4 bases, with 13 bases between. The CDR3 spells CASSKNGINQPQHF. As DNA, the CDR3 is TGTGCCAGTAGCAAAAACGGGATAAATCAGCCCCAGCATTTT.

CDR3 protein: CASSPFTSGGLDTQYF. CDR3 DNA: TGTGCCAGCTCACCTTTCACTAGCGGGGGGCTGGATACGCAGTATTTT. The chain links TRBV18 to TRBJ2-3, with 12 bases aligning to TRBD2. Germline CDR1 reads KGHSH; CDR2 reads LQKENI. J gave up 6 bases and V 3 bases, and 7 bases lay outside the gene matches. The CDR3 loop spans 16 amino acids.

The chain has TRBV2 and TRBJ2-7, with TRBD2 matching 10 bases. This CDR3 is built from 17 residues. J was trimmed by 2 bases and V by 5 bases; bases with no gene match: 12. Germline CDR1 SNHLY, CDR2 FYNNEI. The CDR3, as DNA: TGTGCCAGCAGTCGGGCTAGCGGGGGCCCAAGAACCTACGAGCAGTACTTC. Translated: CASSRASGGPRTYEQYF.

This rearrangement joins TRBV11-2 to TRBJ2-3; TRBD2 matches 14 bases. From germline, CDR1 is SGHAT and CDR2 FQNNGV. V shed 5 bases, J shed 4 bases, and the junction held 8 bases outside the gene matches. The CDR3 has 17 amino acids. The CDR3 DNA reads TGTGCCAGCAGCCCGGGACTAGCGGGGGCCCTTCCAGATACGCAGTATTTT. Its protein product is CASSPGLAGALPDTQYF.